The present entry profiles one TCR beta chain with its context. This clone has just a few counts. Its antigen specificity is not known. No base quality information exists; no much larger clone differs at one position. Libraries were made using the immunoSEQ multiplex PCR assay. Not all clones reach the TCRdb copy of this immuneACCESS table, which keeps in-frame sequences only. Checked studies attribute under half of the gap to unresolved V genes and leave the rest unexplained. The sample has about 710,000 clones on record, about 89% of them singletons. The ten largest clones represent 0.0094% of the sample. The data belong to a study of shared T cell receptors in the human thymus (dated by TCRdb to about 2021). Background for the entire study: The study investigated the way shared, self-reactive T-cell receptor alpha chains are produced in the human thymus.

This sample also appeared in a second study, on human thymus T cells. In that second paper, the authors write: Immunologically healthy infants undergoing open corrective cardiac surgery for congenital heart defects in Finland were used as donors. Thymus tissue was obtained as surgical resects removed during corrective cardiac surgery. Biased V and J gene segment usage appeared to be present in both thymic and peripheral blood repertoires. The related research reported highly overlapping thymic TCR repertoires among unrelated individuals. The study characterized TCR alpha and beta repertoires from eight infant thymus samples and a few related peripheral blood samples. Donor ages ranged from roughly 6 to 250 days, and the cohort comprised over 5 male and a couple of female infants. Thymocytes were freed from the tissue by mechanical means and kept at -70 degrees C as pellets of roughly 9-30 million cells. A QIAsymphony instrument was used to extract genomic DNA from frozen cell pellets. TCRB and TCRAD loci were amplified from a standardized quantity of quality-controlled genomic DNA using the immunoSEQ multiplex PCR assay. The amplicons spanned the V(D)J region and were long enough to cover the CDR3 and allow V and J genes to be identified. Amplicon sequencing was performed on an Illumina platform through the commercial immunoSEQ service. Primer bias and sequencing errors were corrected using previously described methods, and TCRAD and TCRB definitions followed the IMGT database. immunoSEQ Analyzer 3.0 and VDJTools were used for repertoire analysis, which covered basic statistics, V/J segment usage, diversity estimates, rarefaction and pairwise overlap. To estimate diversity, the Chao1, ChaoE, Efron-Thisted, Shannon and inverse Simpson indices were applied, and diversity was also estimated on datasets down-sampled to the smallest sample. For repertoire overlap, CDR3 nucleotide sequence, V gene and J gene had to match strictly, and clustering was done by Jaccard-based multidimensional scaling. On average, thymus samples gave around 810,000 unique TCRB clonotypes, whereas blood samples gave 80,000 to 85,000.

Sequencing was performed on thymocytes. The sequence was collected from a boy in the first two years of life with a congenital heart defect. Donor details come from another sample of the same person, matched by shared clones.

The CDR3 protein is CASSQDPGQGGQPQHF. The DNA is as follows: TGCGCCAGCAGCCAAGATCCCGGACAGGGAGGTCAGCCCCAGCATTTT. The chain was built from TRBV4-1 and TRBJ1-5; TRBD1 aligns with 8 central bases. The germline V and J ends show losses of 0 bases and 6 bases respectively, and no gene match explains 7 bases of the junction. Counted from cysteine to phenylalanine, this CDR3 has 16 amino acids. The sequence is cut down to CDR3 DNA, 48 bases in frame from base 1. CDR1 and CDR2 (MGHRA, YSYEKL) derive from the germline V gene.